The 30 T cell receptor beta chains listed next were all sequenced from one sample in a study of identical twins' blood T cells. TCRdb reanalysed the 5' RACE reads using MiXCR and keeps one entry per CDR3 protein. Among 350,000 to 400,000 distinct CDR3 sequences listed, 25% to 35% were seen once. The sequencing input was PBMCs. These receptor sequences come from a woman between 18 and 55 years old in good health.

This sequence joins TRBV5-1 and TRBJ2-7; D remains ambiguous. The germline V gene encodes CDR1 SGHRS and CDR2 YFSETQ. CDR3 length: 16 amino acids. V was pared by 0 bases and J by 5 bases, with 18 bases between. The CDR3 sequence is CASSLGPAASVNEQYF. In DNA, the CDR3 is TGCGCCAGCAGCTTGGGACCTGCCGCCTCGGTAAACGAGCAGTACTTC.

This clonotype was picked up many times. The rearrangement uses TRBV2 and TRBJ1-1, with D tentatively TRBD1 (6 bases). The germline gives CDR1 SNHLY, CDR2 FYNNEI. Trimming took off 10 bases at V and 5 bases at J, with 20 bases between the two ends. The CDR3 is made up of 14 amino acids. CDR3 region: CATGGRLSGTEAFF. As DNA, the CDR3 is TGTGCCACCGGGGGCAGGCTTAGTGGAACTGAAGCTTTCTTT. Using reference TRBV2 and TRBJ1-1 for the parts outside the CDR3, the full variable domain is EPEVTQTPSHQVTQMGQEVILRCVPISNHLYFYWYRQILGQKVEFLVSFYNNEISEKSEIFDDQFSVERPDGSNFTLKIRSTKLEDSAMYFCATGGRLSGTEAFFGQGTRLTVV.

This clonotype has a handful of counts. The junction shows a germline mismatch at one end, possibly a read error. The CDR3 is CSVFDRIATEALF. The CDR3 coding sequence is TGCAGCGTTTTTGACAGGATCGCCACTGAAGCTCTCTTT. The chain joins TRBV29-1 to TRBJ1-1; tentatively, D is TRBD1 (6 bases). CDR1 and CDR2 from the germline V gene are SQVTM and ANQGSEA. The CDR3 runs to 13 residues.

The gene calls are TRBV29-1 and TRBJ2-5; D is undetermined. This CDR3 comprises 11 residues. With 4 bases removed from V and 1 base from J, the gap between germline ends came to 4 bases. The V gene's germline CDR1 is SQVTM and CDR2 ANQGSEA. This CDR3 reads CSVAGQETQYF. Here the CDR3 DNA reads TGCAGCGTTGCTGGCCAAGAGACCCAGTACTTC.

The V call is TRBV7-9, the J call TRBJ1-1, with D hard to call. There are 14 residues in the CDR3. Trimming left V 1 base short and J 6 bases short, with 12 bases between. Germline assignment: CDR1 SEHNR and CDR2 FQNEAQ (reference sequence). The CDR3 nucleotides are TGTGCCAGCAGCTTAGTTGGCGGTACCGCTGAAGCTTTCTTT. It codes for CASSLVGGTAEAFF.

This clonotype was seen a handful of times. The chain is built from TRBV20-1 and TRBJ2-2, with D possibly being TRBD1 or TRBD2 (5 bases each). The CDR3 runs 14 residues. V gave up 4 bases and J gave up 3 bases, with 12 bases separating them. CDR1 and CDR2 from the germline V gene are DFQATT and SNEGSKA (reference sequence). The CDR3 bases are TGCAGTGCTACCCCGGGGCGGTACACCGGGGAGCTGTTTTTT. Translated, it gives CSATPGRYTGELFF.

This clonotype was counted at least ten times. The genes are TRBV11-2 and TRBJ2-3; D ambiguous. Germline CDR1 is SGHAT and CDR2 is FQNNGV. Trimming pared 5 bases from V and 13 bases from J, leaving 16 bases between. CDR3 length equals 12 residues. The CDR3 sequence: CASSDRWGDKYF. For the CDR3, the DNA is TGTGCCAGCAGCGATCGGTGGGGTGATAAGTATTTT.

This clonotype was recorded a few times. The chain recombines TRBV29-1 with TRBJ2-7, with 9 bases aligning to TRBD1. The CDR3 loop spans 15 amino acids. CDR1 is SQVTM, CDR2 ANQGSEA, per germline. The CDR3 DNA reads TGCAGTGGAGTCCAAGCCGGGACAGGGACCTACGAGCAGTACTTC. Its protein product is CSGVQAGTGTYEQYF.

This clonotype turned up a few times. The chain is built from TRBV6-1 and TRBJ1-2; D ambiguous. Looked up from germline, CDR1 is MNHNS and CDR2 is SASEGT. V lost 4 bases to trimming and J lost 1 base, with 10 bases between them. CDR3 size: 14 residues. The CDR3 loop is CASSVSSSNYGYTF. CDR3 in DNA: TGTGCCAGCAGTGTCTCCAGCAGTAACTATGGCTACACCTTC.

In its sample, this clonotype was seen a few times. The chain is built from TRBV7-6 and TRBJ1-1; 11 bases map to TRBD1. CDR3 length: 15 amino acids. Trimming at V came to 1 base and at J to 10 bases, leaving 8 bases not matched to a gene. Germline CDR1 is SGHVS and CDR2 is FNYEAQ. The CDR3 DNA follows: TGTGCCAGCAGCTTAGGAGGGGGACAGGGGGAATTAGCTTTCTTT. It codes for CASSLGGGQGELAFF.

The chain is built from TRBV7-9 and TRBJ2-1; no clear D. Germline V gene data show CDR1 as SEHNR and CDR2 as FQNEAQ (reference sequence). CDR3 size: 12 residues. Trimming took 1 base from V and 9 from J, leaving 7 bases between them. CDR3 coding DNA: TGTGCCAGCAGCTTAGAGTCGCGTGAGCAGTTCTTC. It yields the protein CASSLESREQFF. Full variable domain (rest looked up from reference TRBV7-9 and TRBJ2-1): DTGVSQNPRHKITKRGQNVTFRCDPISEHNRLYWYRQTLGQGPEFLTYFQNEAQLEKSRLLSDRFSAERPKGSFSTLEIQRTEQGDSAMYLCASSLESREQFFGPGTRLTVL.

V and J are TRBV5-1 and TRBJ2-2; no clear D gene. Germline V gene data show CDR1 as SGHRS and CDR2 as YFSETQ. The ends were cut back, 2 bases at V and 5 bases at J, with 10 bases in the middle. The length of the CDR3 is 14 residues. CDR3 residues: CASSFVFKTGELFF. The CDR3 DNA sequence: TGCGCCAGCAGCTTCGTTTTCAAGACCGGGGAGCTGTTTTTT.

The chain recombines TRBV6-6 with TRBJ1-6, with no clear D. The CDR3 totals 15 residues. Trimming shortened V by 6 bases and J by 4 bases, and 13 bases separated the two germline ends. Germline CDR1 is MNHNY and CDR2 is SVGAGI (reference sequence). CDR3 DNA sequence: TGTGCCAGCAGGATAGCGCCTCCTTATAATTCACCCCTCCACTTT. Translating gives CASRIAPPYNSPLHF.

This clonotype was seen at least ten times. The chain couples TRBV15 to TRBJ2-7, with a tentative D call TRBD1 (6 bases). The V end was cut by 3 bases, the J end by 2 bases, with 11 bases between. Germline V gene lookup returns CDR1 LNHNV and CDR2 YYDKDF (reference sequence). The CDR3 is 14 residues long. The CDR3 loop is CATSREGGPYEQYF. For the CDR3, the DNA is TGTGCCACCAGCAGGGAAGGGGGTCCCTACGAGCAGTACTTC.

This chain uses TRBV9 with TRBJ2-2, with 12 bases lining up with TRBD2. Germline CDR1 is SGDLS and CDR2 is YYNGEE. The CDR3 length is 18 residues. V was clipped by 2 bases and J by 0 bases; unmatched bases: 5. CDR3 sequence reads: CASSVLAGGPANTGELFF. CDR3 bases: TGTGCCAGCAGCGTGCTAGCGGGAGGGCCCGCGAACACCGGGGAGCTGTTTTTT. The variable domain in full, completed from reference TRBV9 and TRBJ2-2, reads DSGVTQTPKHLITATGQRVTLRCSPRSGDLSVYWYQQSLDQGLQFLIQYYNGEERAKGNILERFSAQQFPDLHSELNLSSLELGDSALYFCASSVLAGGPANTGELFFGEGSRLTVL.

This clonotype was seen more than once but under ten times. The chain has TRBV19 and TRBJ2-1; a weak D match, TRBD1 (6 bases). The CDR3 runs 15 residues. The germline V gene has CDR1 LNHDA and CDR2 SQIVND (reference sequence). The V end was cut by 4 bases, the J end by 9 bases, with 19 bases between. CDR3 sequence (DNA): TGTGCCAGTAGTAACCCAGACAGGTGGAAGTTTGAGCAGTTCTTC. Encoded protein: CASSNPDRWKFEQFF.

This clonotype was picked up a small number of times. The CDR3 DNA reads TGTGCCAGTAGTGTCTCACAGGGCGGCCTTCAGCCCCAGCATTTT. Its translation is CASSVSQGGLQPQHF. J is TRBJ1-5 and V is TRBV19, with D perhaps matching TRBD1 (6 bases). The germline V gene encodes CDR1 LNHDA and CDR2 SQIVND (reference sequence). V lost 5 bases to trimming and J lost 6 bases, with 17 bases between them. CDR3 length: 15 amino acids.

V and J are TRBV12-3 or TRBV12-4 and TRBJ1-1; no reliable D call. This CDR3 region has 12 residues. V was pared by 6 bases and J by 11 bases, with 16 bases between. DNA of the CDR3: TGTGCCAGCAGGTCAAGAGGCCTTGGTGCTTTCTTT. Protein sequence: CASRSRGLGAFF.

In the case of this clonotype: One base away lies a much larger clone, so this may be a sequencing read error. The chain couples TRBV12-3 or TRBV12-4 to TRBJ1-4; D not resolved. The CDR3 runs to 13 residues. The CDR3 spells CASSYGQNEKRFF. The CDR3 bases are TGTGCCAGCAGTTACGGGCAGAATGAAAAACGGTTTTTT.

The chain joins TRBV5-1 to TRBJ2-7; D might be TRBD2 (6 bases). V lost 2 bases to trimming and J lost 6 bases, with 24 bases between them. Per germline, CDR1 SGHRS and CDR2 YFSETQ. This CDR3 is 17 amino acids long. CDR3 coding DNA: TGCGCCAGCAGCTTAACCCTCGACGGGAGTTGGTCCGGCGAGCAGTACTTC. Protein sequence: CASSLTLDGSWSGEQYF.

This clonotype was found a few times. The chain uses TRBV7-2 and TRBJ2-1; 11 bases align to TRBD2. V was pared by 2 bases and J by 6 bases, with 9 bases of the junction left unmatched. Per the germline V gene, CDR1 is SGHTA and CDR2 is FQGNSA. CDR3 length: 17 amino acids. The CDR3 loop reads CASSLPTGTSGPNEQFF. As DNA, the CDR3 is TGTGCCAGCAGCTTACCTACCGGGACTAGCGGACCCAATGAGCAGTTCTTC.

The rearrangement uses TRBV2 and TRBJ2-1; possibly TRBD1 or TRBD2 for D (5 bases each). Between the trimmed V and J ends, which lost 11 bases and 9 bases, there was a span of 26 bases. The length of the CDR3 is 15 residues. CDR1 and CDR2 from the germline V gene are SNHLY and FYNNEI. CDR3 loop: CAGQLGENSFGEQFF. In nucleotides, the CDR3 is TGTGCCGGCCAATTGGGGGAGAATTCCTTCGGTGAGCAGTTCTTC.

V and J are TRBV20-1 and TRBJ2-1; 7 positions agree with TRBD1. V dropped 5 bases and J dropped 6; count of bases not matched to a gene: 7. In germline, CDR1 is DFQATT, CDR2 SNEGSKA (reference sequence). The length of the CDR3 is 13 residues. The CDR3 here is CSASGQAFNEQFF. CDR3 in DNA: TGCAGTGCTTCTGGACAGGCCTTCAATGAGCAGTTCTTC.

This clonotype has only a few counts. The chain combines TRBV18 with TRBJ2-3; D uncertain. CDR3 size: 12 residues. Germline CDR1 KGHSH, CDR2 LQKENI. V was trimmed by 3 bases and J by 4 bases, leaving 5 bases between them. CDR3 nucleotide sequence: TGTGCCAGCTCACCCTCGTCAGATACGCAGTATTTT. It is translated as CASSPSSDTQYF.

The gene calls are TRBV19 and TRBJ1-5, with D unclear. Germline CDR1 reads LNHDA; CDR2 reads SQIVND (reference sequence). The CDR3 has 13 amino acids. V lost 2 bases and J 6 bases, leaving 8 bases between the germline ends. CDR3 amino acids: CASSISTSQPQHF. CDR3 bases: TGTGCCAGTAGTATATCGACGAGTCAGCCCCAGCATTTT.

This clonotype has a handful of counts. The genes are TRBV7-9 and TRBJ2-2; the match to TRBD1 covers 7 bases. The length of the CDR3 is 17 residues. CDR1 is SEHNR and CDR2 is FQNEAQ in the germline V gene (reference sequence). Unmatched junction bases numbered 11, after V lost 5 bases and J lost 2 bases. The CDR3 DNA reads as TGTGCCAGCAGCACCTCCTCCCGGGACAGCAACACCGGGGAGCTGTTTTTT. Translating gives CASSTSSRDSNTGELFF.

This clonotype was seen many times. The J gene is TRBJ2-3, the V gene TRBV20-1, with TRBD1 matching 7 bases. The CDR3 sequence is 14 residues long. Germline trimming cut 8 bases from V and 3 bases from J; bases unmatched to any gene: 11. Per the germline V gene, CDR1 is DFQATT and CDR2 is SNEGSKA (reference sequence). CDR3 amino acids: CSTVAGGGTDTQYF. The CDR3 region has the DNA TGCAGTACAGTCGCAGGGGGTGGAACAGATACGCAGTATTTT.

CDR3 nucleotide sequence: TGTGCCAGCAGTGAATATAGCGGGGGCATGAACACCGGGGAGCTGTTTTTT. It yields the protein CASSEYSGGMNTGELFF. The chain carries TRBV25-1 and TRBJ2-2; the match to TRBD2 covers 9 bases. Unmatched junction bases numbered 3, after V lost 0 bases and J lost 1 base. The CDR3 consists of 17 residues. CDR1 is MGHDK, CDR2 SYGVNS, per germline. The full variable domain, in which reference TRBV25-1 and TRBJ2-2 provide the parts outside the CDR3, is EADIYQTPRYLVIGTGKKITLECSQTMGHDKMYWYQQDPGMELHLIHYSYGVNSTEKGDLSSESTVSRIRTEHFPLTLESARPSHTSQYLCASSEYSGGMNTGELFFGEGSRLTVL.

This clonotype came up a few times. The rearrangement joins TRBV10-3 to TRBJ2-2, with 7 bases fitting TRBD1. The V and J ends lost 10 bases and 6 bases, in that order; junction bases with no gene match: 5. CDR3 length: 12 amino acids. CDR1 is ENHRY and CDR2 is SYGVKD in the germline V gene. The CDR3 bases are TGTGCCAGCAAACAGGGGTCCGGGGAGCTGTTTTTT. This codes for CASKQGSGELFF.

The chain combines TRBV5-1 with TRBJ2-3; 12 bases are shared with TRBD2. Germline V gene data show CDR1 as SGHRS and CDR2 as YFSETQ. V shed 7 bases, J shed 5 bases, and the junction held 11 bases outside the gene matches. The length of the CDR3 is 16 residues. CDR3 sequence (DNA): TGCGCCAGCGGCCGGACTAGCGGGGCTACGAGAGATACGCAGTATTTT. As protein: CASGRTSGATRDTQYF.